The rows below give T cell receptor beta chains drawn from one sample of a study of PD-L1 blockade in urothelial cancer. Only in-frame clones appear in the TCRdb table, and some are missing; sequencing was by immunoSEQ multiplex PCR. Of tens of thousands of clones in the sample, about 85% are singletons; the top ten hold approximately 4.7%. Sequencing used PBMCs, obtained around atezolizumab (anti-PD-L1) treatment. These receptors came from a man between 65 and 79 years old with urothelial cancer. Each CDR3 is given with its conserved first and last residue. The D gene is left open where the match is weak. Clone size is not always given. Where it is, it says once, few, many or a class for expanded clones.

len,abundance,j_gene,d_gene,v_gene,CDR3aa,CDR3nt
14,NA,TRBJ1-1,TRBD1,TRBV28,CASSSPGQRTEAFF,TGTGCCAGCAGTTCACCGGGACAGCGGACAGAAGCTTTCTTT
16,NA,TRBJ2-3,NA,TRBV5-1,CASSLVGQTGTDTQYF,TGCGCCAGCAGCTTGGTAGGTCAAACAGGCACAGATACGCAGTATTTT
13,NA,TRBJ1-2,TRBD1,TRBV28,CASSLIRQGSYTF,TGTGCCAGCAGTTTGATCCGACAGGGAAGCTACACCTTC
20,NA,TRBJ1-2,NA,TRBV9,CASSVARGSRAGAINYGYTF,TGTGCCAGCAGCGTAGCTAGGGGGTCGAGGGCAGGAGCGATTAACTATGGCTACACCTTC
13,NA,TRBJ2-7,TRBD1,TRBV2,CASSLKQGYEQYF,TGTGCCAGCAGTTTAAAACAGGGGTACGAGCAGTACTTC
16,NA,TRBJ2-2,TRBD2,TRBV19,CASSRTSGRGTGELFF,TGTGCCAGTTCCCGGACTAGCGGGAGGGGTACCGGGGAGCTGTTTTTT
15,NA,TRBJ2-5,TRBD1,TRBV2,CASSEGGTGKETQYF,TGTGCCAGCAGTGAAGGTGGGACAGGGAAAGAGACCCAGTACTTC
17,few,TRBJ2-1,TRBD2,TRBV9,CASSPGSGSPTYNEQFF,TGTGCCAGCAGCCCCGGTAGCGGGAGCCCTACCTACAATGAGCAGTTCTTC
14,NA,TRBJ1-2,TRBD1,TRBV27,CASIPTGQIYGYTF,TGTGCCAGCATACCGACAGGGCAGATCTATGGCTACACCTTC
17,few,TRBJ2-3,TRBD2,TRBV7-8,CASSKITSGRSPDTQYF,TGTGCCAGCAGCAAAATAACTAGCGGGAGATCGCCAGATACGCAGTATTTT
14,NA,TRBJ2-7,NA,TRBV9,CASSAGVAGSEQYF,TGTGCCAGCAGCGCCGGGGTCGCAGGTAGCGAGCAGTACTTC
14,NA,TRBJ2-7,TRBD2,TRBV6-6,CASRSSGGSYEQYF,TGTGCCAGCAGATCTAGCGGAGGATCCTACGAGCAGTACTTC
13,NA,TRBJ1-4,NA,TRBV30,CAWSVAGREKLFF,TGTGCCTGGAGTGTAGCTGGGCGAGAAAAACTGTTTTTT
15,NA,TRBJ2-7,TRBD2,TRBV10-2,CASSESSGSAYEQYF,TGCGCCAGCAGTGAGTCCAGCGGGAGCGCCTACGAGCAGTACTTC
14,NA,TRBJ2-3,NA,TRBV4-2,CASSNGGPTDTQYF,TGTGCCAGCAGCAATGGAGGGCCCACAGATACGCAGTATTTT
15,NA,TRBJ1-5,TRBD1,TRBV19,CASSTIWTGDQPQHF,TGTGCCAGTAGTACAATCTGGACAGGGGATCAGCCCCAGCATTTT
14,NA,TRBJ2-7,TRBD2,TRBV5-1,CASSAGREENEQYF,TGCGCCAGCAGCGCGGGGCGGGAGGAAAACGAGCAGTACTTC
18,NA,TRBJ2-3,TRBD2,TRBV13,CASSTRRTSGKVYDTQYF,TGTGCCAGCAGCACTAGGCGGACTAGCGGGAAGGTATACGATACGCAGTATTTT
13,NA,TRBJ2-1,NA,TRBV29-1,CSVGGDSYNEQFF,TGCAGCGTTGGCGGGGACTCCTACAATGAGCAGTTCTTC